A single sample gave rise to the 10 T cell receptor beta chains below, sequenced in a study of OX40 agonist ivuxolimab in advanced cancers. Repertoires were generated with immunoSEQ multiplex PCR, while TCRdb's copy carries only in-frame clones and drops some. The table lists about 80,000 clones, more than 85% of them singletons, with around 0.69% in the top ten. The sequenced sample was CD4+ or CD8+ T cells sorted from blood, obtained in a trial of the OX40 agonist ivuxolimab. Receptors were obtained from an adult with an advanced solid tumor such as melanoma, head and neck, liver or kidney cancer.

The rearrangement uses TRBV28 and TRBJ2-7, with 7 bases matching TRBD1. The CDR3 extends over 15 amino acids. Per germline, CDR1 MDHEN and CDR2 SYDVKM. The V and J ends lost 3 bases and 0 bases, in that order; junction bases with no gene match: 5. CDR3 sequence reads: CASSLAGTASYEQYF. CDR3 in DNA: TGTGCCAGCAGTTTGGCCGGGACAGCCTCCTACGAGCAGTACTTC.

The chain carries TRBV2 and TRBJ2-7, with 9 bases identical to TRBD2. CDR1 is SNHLY and CDR2 is FYNNEI in the germline V gene. This CDR3 contains 13 residues. V lost 7 bases to trimming and J lost 7 bases; unmatched junction nucleotides: 8. Written as DNA, the CDR3 is TGTGCCAGCATGTGGCGGGAGGGCGGGGAGCAGTACTTC. This codes for CASMWREGGEQYF.

The rearrangement links TRBV7-3 to TRBJ1-1; TRBD1 is a possible D gene (6 bases). CDR1 SGHTA and CDR2 FQGTGA come from the germline V gene. The length of the CDR3 is 15 residues. V lost 2 bases to trimming and J lost 1 base, with 11 bases between them. The CDR3 reads CASSLYGQQNTEAFF. The CDR3 DNA is TGTGCCAGCAGCTTATACGGACAGCAGAACACTGAAGCTTTCTTT.

The chain employs TRBV4-1 and TRBJ2-1, with 9 bases lining up with TRBD2. Germline V gives CDR1 MGHRA, CDR2 YSYEKL. There are 17 residues in the CDR3. Trimming cost V 4 bases and J 4 bases; bases outside gene matches: 11. The CDR3 sequence: CASSLRLREGLYNEQFF. CDR3 nucleotide sequence: TGCGCCAGCAGCCTCCGTTTGCGGGAGGGCCTTTACAATGAGCAGTTCTTC.

The genes are TRBV4-3 and TRBJ2-3; tentatively, D is TRBD2 (5 bases). Germline V gives CDR1 LGHNA, CDR2 YSLEER. The CDR3 is 14 amino acids. The V and J ends lost 0 bases and 3 bases respectively, with 7 bases between them. CDR3 in DNA: TGCGCCAGCAGCCAAGATACTAGAACAGATACGCAGTATTTT. Protein: CASSQDTRTDTQYF.

The genes are TRBV21-1 and TRBJ2-7; no check of the table's D call, TRBD1, against the DNA was made. TRBV21-1 is annotated as a pseudogene. This CDR3 contains 16 residues. The CDR3 DNA reads TGTGCCAGCAGCAAAAGGGGAGGACAGGGCAACTACGAGCAGTACTTC. It translates to CASSKRGGQGNYEQYF.

The gene calls are TRBV7-3 and TRBJ2-1, with unresolved D. Trimming left V 1 base short and J 3 bases short, with 7 bases between. The length of the CDR3 is 14 residues. The germline V gene encodes CDR1 SGHTA and CDR2 FQGTGA. Written as DNA, the CDR3 is TGTGCCAGCAGCTTAAGGGGTGGCTACAATGAGCAGTTCTTC. As protein: CASSLRGGYNEQFF. Full variable domain (outside the CDR3, taken from reference TRBV7-3 and TRBJ2-1): GAGVSQTPSNKVTEKGKYVELRCDPISGHTALYWYRQSLGQGPEFLIYFQGTGAADDSGLPNDRFFAVRPEGSVSTLKIQRTERGDSAVYLCASSLRGGYNEQFFGPGTRLTVL.

The chain carries TRBV9 and TRBJ2-1, with D unclear. Trimming took off 0 bases at V and 10 bases at J, with 17 bases between the two ends. CDR1 is SGDLS, CDR2 YYNGEE, per germline. CDR3 length: 15 residues. CDR3 DNA sequence: TGTGCCAGCAGCGTAGAGTCCACCCGCTCGAGGGAGCAGTTCTTC. This sequence encodes CASSVESTRSREQFF.

This clone was counted between two and nine times. J is TRBJ1-3 and V is TRBV18; 7 nucleotides agree with TRBD1. Germline lookup yields CDR1 KGHSH and CDR2 LQKENI. V lost 3 bases to trimming and J lost 5 bases; unmatched junction nucleotides: 4. CDR3 size: 14 residues. The CDR3 sequence: CASSPPGQRNTIYF. The DNA of the CDR3 is TGTGCCAGCTCACCCCCGGGACAGAGAAACACCATATATTTT.

The chain uses TRBV18 and TRBJ1-5; 7 nucleotides match TRBD1. The CDR3 has 15 amino acids. Germline V gene lookup returns CDR1 KGHSH and CDR2 LQKENI. The trim removed 2 bases at V and 5 bases at J, leaving 6 bases unmatched. As DNA, the CDR3 is TGTGCCAGCTCACCAGGGACAGCGGCCGATCAGCCCCAGCATTTT. Translation: CASSPGTAADQPQHF.